A selection of T cell receptor beta chains follows, all from one sample in a study of technical replicates of blood from a few donors. Data came from immunoSEQ multiplex PCR; TCRdb stores just in-frame clones and leaves some out. Found here are approximately 79,000 clones, 92% of them singletons; the top ten hold 0.3% to 0.5%. The sample was T cells isolated from PBMCs. The receptors shown here come from a human donor in good health. CDR3s include the opening cysteine and the closing phenylalanine or tryptophan. A D gene is named only where the DNA matches it firmly. Part of the rows lack a size; the others show once, few, many or a class for expanded clones.

TRBV30	-	TRBJ2-3	-	TGTGCCTGGAGTCCCAGATTAGATACGCAGTATTTT	CAWSPRLDTQYF
TRBV15	-	TRBJ2-3	-	TGTGCCACCAGCGGACTTTACACAGATACGCAGTATTTT	CATSGLYTDTQYF
TRBV9	-	TRBJ2-6	-	TGTGCCAGCAGCGTAGGGCAGGGGAGGGCCAACGTCCTGACTTTC	CASSVGQGRANVLTF
TRBV19	-	TRBJ2-4	-	TGTGCCAGGCAGCGACAGGCAAGAGCCAAAAACATTCAGTACTTC	CARQRQARAKNIQYF
TRBV4-3	-	TRBJ2-1	TRBD2	TGCGCCAGCAGCCAAGAACCCCCCAGCGGGAGGAATGAGCAGTTCTTC	CASSQEPPSGRNEQFF
TRBV11-2	-	TRBJ2-1	TRBD2	TGTGCCAGCAGCTTGGAGGGAGGGCCCAATGAGCAGTTCTTC	CASSLEGGPNEQFF
TRBV7-9	once	TRBJ2-1	-	TGTGCCAGCAGCCGGGACTCCCCCAATTACAATGAGCAGTTCTTC	CASSRDSPNYNEQFF
TRBV6-1	-	TRBJ1-5	-	TGTGCCAGCAGTGAGACAGGCCTAAATCAGCCCCAGCATTTT	CASSETGLNQPQHF
TRBV7-6	-	TRBJ2-1	TRBD2	TGTGCCAGCAGCTTAATAGGATTGCTAGCGGGTACAGTAGGCAATGAGCAGTTCTTC	CASSLIGLLAGTVGNEQFF
TRBV4-1	-	TRBJ2-7	-	TGCGCCAGCAGCCAAGGACGGGAGCTCTACGAGCAGTACTTC	CASSQGRELYEQYF
TRBV6-1	-	TRBJ2-3	-	TGTGCCAGCAGTGAGGGGCTGATCACAGATACGCAGTATTTT	CASSEGLITDTQYF
TRBV19	-	TRBJ1-1	-	TGTGCCAGTAGTATATCAGGGATCCACCCAAGAAACACTGAAGCTTTCTTT	CASSISGIHPRNTEAFF
TRBV7-9	-	TRBJ2-3	-	TGTGCCAGCAGCTCCCCTCTAGCGCTTACAGATACGCAGTATTTT	CASSSPLALTDTQYF
TRBV19	-	TRBJ1-5	TRBD1	TGTGCCAGTAGTAGACCGGGACAGGGCTCTTATAGCAATCAGCCCCAGCATTTT	CASSRPGQGSYSNQPQHF
TRBV19	-	TRBJ2-4	-	TGTGCCAGTAATGGGTGGGAGACCAAAAACATTCAGTACTTC	CASNGWETKNIQYF
TRBV5-1	-	TRBJ2-7	-	TGCGCCAGCAGCAAGGACTGGCGCTCCTACGAGCAGTACTTC	CASSKDWRSYEQYF
TRBV4-1	-	TRBJ2-7	TRBD2	TGCGCCAGCAGCCTAAAGACTAGCGGGAGCTACGAGCAGTACTTC	CASSLKTSGSYEQYF
TRBV18	-	TRBJ2-1	-	TGTGCCAGCTCACCAAGCCGGAATGAGCAGTTCTTC	CASSPSRNEQFF
TRBV27	-	TRBJ2-7	-	TGTGCCAGCAGTTTTTTAGACAGGTCCTACGAGCAGTACTTC	CASSFLDRSYEQYF
TRBV28	-	TRBJ1-5	TRBD1	TGTGCCAGCAAAATACAGGGGGCTTATCAGCCCCAGCATTTT	CASKIQGAYQPQHF
TRBV4-2	once	TRBJ1-5	-	TGTGCCAGCAGCCAAGATCTAAGGGGTGCCCGCCCCTTCAATCAGCCCCAGCATTTT	CASSQDLRGARPFNQPQHF
TRBV19	-	TRBJ2-3	-	TGTGCCAGTAGTACGTGGGTAGCCACAGATACGCAGTATTTT	CASSTWVATDTQYF
TRBV19	-	TRBJ2-2	TRBD2	TGTGCCAGTAACGGGCGAAGCGGGAGGGGGTTGAACACCGGGGAGCTGTTTTTT	CASNGRSGRGLNTGELFF
TRBV29-1	-	TRBJ1-2	-	TGCAGCGTTGTTAGTCATAACTATGGCTACACCTTC	CSVVSHNYGYTF
TRBV5-6	-	TRBJ1-5	-	TGTGCCAGCAGCTTGGGAGGCTATAGCAATCAGCCCCAGCATTTT	CASSLGGYSNQPQHF
TRBV30	once	TRBJ2-3	-	TGTGCCTGGAGTGACAAGTACAGGGATCGTGACACAGATACGCAGTATTTT	CAWSDKYRDRDTDTQYF
TRBV7-6	-	TRBJ2-7	-	TGTGCCACAACGGGAACGGAATCTTACGAGCAGTACTTC	CATTGTESYEQYF
TRBV9	-	TRBJ2-5	TRBD2	TGTGCCAGCAGCGTAGGGGCTACTAGCGGGTTACAAGAGACCCAGTACTTC	CASSVGATSGLQETQYF
TRBV2	-	TRBJ2-1	-	TGTGCCAGCACATGGGAACAGGTGGATGAGCAGTTCTTC	CASTWEQVDEQFF
TRBV6-6	-	TRBJ2-7	-	TGTGCCACCAGGGGTGGAGGGCCCGAGCAGTACTTC	CATRGGGPEQYF
TRBV9	-	TRBJ2-7	-	TGTGCCAGCAGCGCGCTCCGTGCGGGGCTTAATTCCGAGCAGTACTTC	CASSALRAGLNSEQYF
TRBV25-1	few	TRBJ1-1	-	TGTGCCAGCAGAGCCAGGGGTTACACTGAAGCTTTCTTT	CASRARGYTEAFF
TRBV11-2	-	TRBJ1-1	TRBD1	TGTGCCAGCAGCACGGACAGGGAGAGGACTGAAGCTTTCTTT	CASSTDRERTEAFF
TRBV7-9	-	TRBJ1-1	TRBD1	TGTGCCAGCAGATTCGGGACAGGGGACACTGAAGCTTTCTTT	CASRFGTGDTEAFF
TRBV27	once	TRBJ2-7	TRBD2	TGTGCCAGCAAACCCTGGACTAGCTCCTACGAGCAGTACTTC	CASKPWTSSYEQYF
TRBV4-3	-	TRBJ2-7	TRBD2	TGCGCCAGCAGCCAAAGACTAGCGGCGGAGAGAGGCTACGAGCAGTACTTC	CASSQRLAAERGYEQYF
TRBV5-1	-	TRBJ2-5	TRBD2	TGCGCCAGCAGCTTACAAGCGGGAGGGGAGACCCAGTACTTC	CASSLQAGGETQYF
TRBV6-5	-	TRBJ2-1	TRBD2	TGTGCCAGCAGCAAGAGCGGGAGCTCCTACAATGAGCAGTTCTTC	CASSKSGSSYNEQFF
TRBV5-4	-	TRBJ2-3	TRBD2	TGTGCCAGCAGCCCTGGGACTAGCGGGGTCGAAGATACGCAGTATTTT	CASSPGTSGVEDTQYF
TRBV4-3	-	TRBJ2-3	TRBD1	TGCGCCAGCAGCCCAAACAGGGGTGATACGCAGTATTTT	CASSPNRGDTQYF